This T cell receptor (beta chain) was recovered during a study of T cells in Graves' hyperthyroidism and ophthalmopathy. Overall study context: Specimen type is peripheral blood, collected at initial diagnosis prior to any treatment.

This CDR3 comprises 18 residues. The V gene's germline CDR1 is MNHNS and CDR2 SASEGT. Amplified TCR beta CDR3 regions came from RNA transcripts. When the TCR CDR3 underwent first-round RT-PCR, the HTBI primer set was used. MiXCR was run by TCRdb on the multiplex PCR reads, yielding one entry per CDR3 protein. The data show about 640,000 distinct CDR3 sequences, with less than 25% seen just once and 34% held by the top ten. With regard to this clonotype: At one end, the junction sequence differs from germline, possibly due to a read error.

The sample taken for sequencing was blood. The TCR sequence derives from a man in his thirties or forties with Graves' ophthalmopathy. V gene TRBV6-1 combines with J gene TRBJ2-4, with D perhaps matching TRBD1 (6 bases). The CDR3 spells CASSENYRELGAKNIQHF. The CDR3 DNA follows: TGTGCCAGCAGTGAGAATTACAGGGAATTAGGAGCCAAAAACATTCAGCACTTC.